Each of the 15 T cell receptor beta chains below was sequenced from the same sample in a study of CD8+ T cells in alopecia areata (dated by TCRdb to between 2017 and 2018). Library method: the immunoSEQ multiplex PCR assay. RNA was extracted from all samples and reverse transcribed into cDNA, which served as template for TCR sequencing. Imported from immuneACCESS, the table was reduced by TCRdb to in-frame sequences with V and J called. These copies leave out some clones; in studies compared against another copy, an unresolved V gene accounts for under half, and the cause of the remainder is not known. Counted in this sample were under 150,000 clones; less than 65% of them appeared once. Of the sample, just over 35% falls within the top ten clones. The source material was CD8+ T cells sorted from blood. The source of these receptors is a human donor in good health.

The chain has TRBV29-1 and TRBJ2-1; 8 bases are a match to TRBD2. Germline CDR1 is SQVTM and CDR2 is ANQGSEA. V shed 4 bases, J shed 3 bases, and the junction held 5 bases outside the gene matches. The CDR3 contains 14 residues. CDR3 sequence: CSVVGSGDYNEQFF. CDR3 bases: TGCAGCGTTGTAGGTAGCGGGGACTACAATGAGCAGTTCTTC.

This clone was observed a handful of times. The chain couples TRBV29-1 to TRBJ2-7; D possibly corresponds to TRBD1 (5 bases). The V gene's germline CDR1 is SQVTM and CDR2 ANQGSEA. V dropped 5 bases and J dropped 8 bases, with 10 bases sitting between them. This CDR3 is built from 10 residues. This CDR3 is CSVLSDKQYF. The CDR3 DNA sequence: TGCAGCGTTCTCTCGGACAAGCAGTACTTC.

The gene calls are TRBV30 and TRBJ1-1, with a tentative D call TRBD1 (6 bases). The CDR3 runs 12 residues. Per germline, CDR1 GTSNPN and CDR2 SVGIG (reference sequence). V lost 8 bases to trimming and J lost 6 bases, with 16 bases between them. The DNA of the CDR3 is TGTGCCGGTTTAGGGGGGTCCGCTGAAGCTTTCTTT. Amino acids: CAGLGGSAEAFF.

This clone was recorded only once. The rearrangement links TRBV10-2 to TRBJ2-7, with D perhaps matching TRBD1 (6 bases). Germline V lookup: CDR1 WSHSY, CDR2 SAAADI. The V gene lost 3 bases and the J gene lost 3 bases, with 12 bases spanning the gap. The CDR3 loop spans 14 amino acids. CDR3: CASSDTGILYEQYF. DNA of the CDR3: TGCGCCAGCAGTGATACAGGGATTCTCTACGAGCAGTACTTC.

The chain has TRBV29-1 and TRBJ2-1; D possibly corresponds to TRBD2 (7 bases). Between the trimmed V and J ends, which lost 2 bases and 15 bases, there was a span of 14 bases. From germline, CDR1 is SQVTM and CDR2 ANQGSEA. This CDR3 contains 11 residues. The CDR3 protein is CSVESRGGGFF. Here the CDR3 DNA reads TGCAGCGTTGAAAGCAGGGGCGGGGGGTTCTTC.

This clone was seen a handful of times. The CDR3 DNA sequence: TGTGCCAGCAGCGTATCTTACGGGAGGGTCACCGGGGAGCTGTTTTTT. Translated, it gives CASSVSYGRVTGELFF. The chain is built from TRBV9 and TRBJ2-2, with 8 bases lining up with TRBD2. The junction had 6 bases not matched to a gene; V was cut back by 1 base and J by 4 bases. This CDR3 has 16 residues. CDR1 SGDLS and CDR2 YYNGEE come from the germline V gene.

V and J are TRBV6-5 and TRBJ1-2, with D possibly being TRBD1 (6 bases). Trimming left V 0 bases short and J 3 bases short, with 11 bases between. Per germline, CDR1 MNHEY and CDR2 SVGAGI. This CDR3 is built from 15 residues. In DNA form, the CDR3 reads TGTGCCAGCAGTTACTCAGGGGGGGGTCACTATGGCTACACCTTC. As protein: CASSYSGGGHYGYTF.

The chain couples TRBV7-9 to TRBJ2-1, with D hard to call. CDR3 length equals 12 residues. Germline CDR1 is SEHNR and CDR2 is FQNEAQ (reference sequence). The V and J ends lost 6 bases and 6 bases respectively, with 9 bases between them. The CDR3 region has the DNA TGTGCCAGCAGGTCCGGGCCCAATGAGCAGTTCTTC. This encodes CASRSGPNEQFF. The whole variable domain, remainder taken from reference TRBV7-9 and TRBJ2-1, is DTGVSQNPRHKITKRGQNVTFRCDPISEHNRLYWYRQTLGQGPEFLTYFQNEAQLEKSRLLSDRFSAERPKGSFSTLEIQRTEQGDSAMYLCASRSGPNEQFFGPGTRLTVL.

J is TRBJ2-6 and V is TRBV15, with TRBD1 identical over 11 bases. This CDR3 has 16 amino acids. From germline, CDR1 is LNHNV and CDR2 YYDKDF (reference sequence). V lost 6 bases to trimming and J lost 2 bases; unmatched junction nucleotides: 3. The CDR3 protein is CATRRTGGTGANVLTF. The CDR3 nucleotides are TGTGCCACCAGGCGGACAGGGGGCACTGGGGCCAACGTCCTGACTTTC.

This chain joins TRBV7-9 and TRBJ1-1; no definite D call. V lost 0 bases and J lost 3, with 5 bases in between. The CDR3 sequence is 13 residues long. Germline CDR1 reads SEHNR; CDR2 reads FQNEAQ (reference sequence). The CDR3 sequence: CASSLAAHTEAFF. The CDR3 DNA is TGTGCCAGCAGCTTAGCGGCGCACACTGAAGCTTTCTTT.

This chain joins TRBV9 and TRBJ1-2, with TRBD1 as a possible D gene (6 bases). V was cut by 3 bases and J by 4 bases, with 19 bases left in between. Germline CDR1 SGDLS, CDR2 YYNGEE. The CDR3 covers 16 residues. CDR3 bases: TGTGCCAGCAGCGGAGACCCATTGGACAGTCTCTATGGCTACACCTTC. This sequence encodes CASSGDPLDSLYGYTF.

The gene calls are TRBV6-5 and TRBJ1-5; perhaps TRBD1 as D (5 bases). Germline loops: CDR1 MNHEY, CDR2 SVGAGI. CDR3 length: 13 residues. V shed 6 bases and J shed 9 bases, with 15 bases lying between them. The CDR3 is CASSTSTGRPQHF. The DNA for the CDR3 is TGTGCCAGCAGCACCTCGACGGGACGGCCCCAGCATTTT.

This clone was seen once. V gene TRBV4-1 combines with J gene TRBJ2-5; perhaps TRBD1 as D (9 bases). V gave up 4 bases and J gave up 4 bases, with 19 bases separating them. Germline CDR1 and CDR2: MGHRA and YSYEKL. CDR3 size: 16 residues. CDR3 protein: CASSRVQGAGGETQYF. The CDR3 DNA sequence: TGCGCCAGCAGCCGCGTACAGGGGGCGGGAGGAGAGACCCAGTACTTC.

This chain joins TRBV11-2 and TRBJ1-2; 8 positions agree with TRBD1. This CDR3 region has 13 residues. Germline V gene sequence: CDR1 SGHAT, CDR2 FQNNGV. With 5 bases clipped from V and 8 bases from J, the junction kept 7 bases outside the gene matches. CDR3 sequence reads: CASSEARGQGYTF. The CDR3 DNA reads TGTGCCAGCAGCGAGGCCAGGGGGCAGGGCTACACCTTC.

This clone was observed a handful of times. The CDR3 DNA reads as TGTGCCAGCAGTTTACCAGGGGCGGTAGGAAACACCATATATTTT. Translated, it gives CASSLPGAVGNTIYF. The chain carries TRBV28 and TRBJ1-3; the D gene is possibly TRBD1 (6 bases). CDR3 length equals 15 residues. Trimming shortened V by 2 bases and J by 4 bases, and 12 bases separated the two germline ends. Germline V gives CDR1 MDHEN, CDR2 SYDVKM.